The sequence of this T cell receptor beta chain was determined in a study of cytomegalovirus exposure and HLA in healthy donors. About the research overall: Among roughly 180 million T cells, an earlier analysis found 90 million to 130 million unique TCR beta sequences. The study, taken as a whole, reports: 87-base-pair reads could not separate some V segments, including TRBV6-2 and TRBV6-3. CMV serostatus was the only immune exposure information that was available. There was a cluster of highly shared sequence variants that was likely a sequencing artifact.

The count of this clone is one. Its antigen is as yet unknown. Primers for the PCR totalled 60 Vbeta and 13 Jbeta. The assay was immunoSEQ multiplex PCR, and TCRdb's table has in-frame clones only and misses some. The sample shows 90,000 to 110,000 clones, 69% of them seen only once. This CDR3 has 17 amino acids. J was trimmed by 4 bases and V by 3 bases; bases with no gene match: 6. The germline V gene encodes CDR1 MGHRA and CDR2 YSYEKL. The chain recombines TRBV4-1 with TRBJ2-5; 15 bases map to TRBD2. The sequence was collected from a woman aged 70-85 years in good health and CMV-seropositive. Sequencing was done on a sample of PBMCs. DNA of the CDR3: TGCGCCAGCAGCCAGTACGGGACTAGCGGGGGGCGAGAGACCCAGTACTTC. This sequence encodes CASSQYGTSGGRETQYF.